A selection of T cell receptor beta chains follows, all from one sample in a study of T-cell reconstitution after alpha-beta-depleted transplantation in children. TCRdb itself ran the PCR reads through MiXCR, one entry per CDR3 protein. In the table there are 500,000 or so distinct CDR3 sequences, around a third of which are singletons. The material was PBMCs from the stem cell graft donor, obtained from the stem cell graft. Receptor source: a human donor who donated a stem cell graft to a child with aplastic anemia. Both conserved end residues are part of each CDR3.

TRBJ2-2 17 TRBV14 CASSRFSGRANTGELFF
TRBJ2-3 15 TRBV4-3 CASSQGQGTSDTQYF
TRBJ2-5 12 TRBV25-1 CASSEWVETQYF
TRBJ1-2 14 TRBV4-3 CASSQETVNYGYTF
TRBJ2-1 14 TRBV12-3/TRBV12-4 CASSAGTSVHEQFF
TRBJ2-1 18 TRBV9 CASSVKGYGTGGTNEQFF
TRBJ1-5 15 TRBV12-3/TRBV12-4 CASSFRQYSNQPQHF
TRBJ2-1 18 TRBV7-8 CASSLELAGRRSYNEQFF
TRBJ2-6 13 TRBV30 CALTRDRANVLTF
TRBJ2-2 18 TRBV20-1 CSARDPAGVYWKAGELFF
TRBJ1-5 16 TRBV20-1 CSARALPQQGNQPQHF
TRBJ2-3 16 TRBV4-3 CASSQDSGGSTDTQYF
TRBJ1-2 13 TRBV27 CASSPTGYYGYTF
TRBJ1-1 14 TRBV15 CATSREGTGSEAFF
TRBJ1-2 18 TRBV18 CASSPQEEQGSSRYGYTF
TRBJ2-7 13 TRBV20-1 CSASSGGSYEQYF
TRBJ2-1 15 TRBV7-8 CASSYLGQYYNEQFF
TRBJ2-3 13 TRBV18 CASSPTVSDTQYF
TRBJ1-2 15 TRBV12-3/TRBV12-4 CASSFGQSSNYGYTF
TRBJ2-7 13 TRBV30 CAWARRGTYEQYF
TRBJ2-6 18 TRBV30 CAWSGPFGQSSGANVLTF
TRBJ2-2 15 TRBV5-1 CASNGLLQGAGELFF
TRBJ1-4 15 TRBV7-9 CASSLAGQFQEKLFF
TRBJ2-1 13 TRBV6-5 CASSYSIFNEQFF
TRBJ2-1 16 TRBV5-4 CASSPEQGMLYNEQFF
TRBJ1-4 15 TRBV18 CASSPPDRAGEKLFF
TRBJ1-5 16 TRBV12-3/TRBV12-4 CASSLGRGYSNQPQHF
TRBJ2-2 16 TRBV6-2/TRBV6-3 CASSTDTLENTGELFF
TRBJ1-5 12 TRBV5-6 CASSSINQPQHF
TRBJ2-5 16 TRBV3-1 CASSSPGTGGEETQYF
TRBJ2-5 15 TRBV9 CASSVEGQVRETQYF
TRBJ2-1 12 TRBV10-3 CATALEGNEQFF
TRBJ2-3 16 TRBV7-2 CASSSGHRGVVNTQYF
TRBJ2-3 12 TRBV12-3/TRBV12-4 CASSRDLYTQYF
TRBJ1-5 14 TRBV7-8 CASSLAGGDQPQHF
TRBJ1-2 12 TRBV20-1 CSAEDSASGYTF
TRBJ2-1 15 TRBV5-6 CASSTGGASVYEQFF
TRBJ1-1 12 TRBV6-2/TRBV6-3 CASSSGQLEAFF
TRBJ1-1 16 TRBV4-1 CASSHQGRLVDTEAFF
TRBJ1-1 17 TRBV28 CASTSLAPGQGNTEAFF
TRBJ2-1 14 TRBV29-1 CSASSGTGYNEQFF
TRBJ2-1 16 TRBV12-3/TRBV12-4 CASSSGEFLRYNEQFF
TRBJ2-5 17 TRBV5-1 CASSLALTSGKQETQYF
TRBJ1-4 15 TRBV12-3/TRBV12-4 CASTQTPGLAEKLFF
TRBJ2-7 17 TRBV7-2 CASSFNPTPLQPNEQYF
TRBJ2-5 16 TRBV25-1 CASSLTSGRSQETQYF
TRBJ2-7 15 TRBV6-5 CASIWTSGRSYEQYF
TRBJ2-5 16 TRBV7-9 CASSPSGTPYQETQYF
TRBJ1-5 15 TRBV19 CASSMRPVSNQPQHF
TRBJ2-1 15 TRBV20-1 CSAIPGTGTSAGQFF
TRBJ2-4 16 TRBV27 CASSLSRTGGKHIQYF
TRBJ1-2 14 TRBV29-1 CSATAGQRNYGYTF
TRBJ1-5 13 TRBV6-1 CASRENSNQPQHF
TRBJ2-6 16 TRBV2 CASSLRQGFGANVLTF